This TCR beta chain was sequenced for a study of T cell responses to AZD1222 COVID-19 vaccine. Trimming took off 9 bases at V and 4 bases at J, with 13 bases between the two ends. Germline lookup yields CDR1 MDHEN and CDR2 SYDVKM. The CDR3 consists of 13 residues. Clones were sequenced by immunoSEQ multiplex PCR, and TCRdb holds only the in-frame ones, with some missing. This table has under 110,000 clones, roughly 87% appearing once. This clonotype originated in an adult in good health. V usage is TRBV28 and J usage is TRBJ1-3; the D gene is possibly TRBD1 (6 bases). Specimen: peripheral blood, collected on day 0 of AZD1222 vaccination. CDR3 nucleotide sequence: TGTGCCAGTAAGGGGGGTAACGGAAACACCATATATTTT. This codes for CASKGGNGNTIYF.